This T cell receptor beta chain was profiled in a study of beta chain features in type 1 diabetes. Study details: Age, gender and cell yields were similar between patients and healthy donors.

The entirety of the isolated RNA underwent reverse transcription, so expressed TCRB transcripts were sequenced. Clones were sequenced by immunoSEQ multiplex PCR, and TCRdb holds only the in-frame ones, with some missing. The sample consists of 300,000 or so clones, around 8% of them appearing once. CDR3 length: 14 amino acids. From germline, CDR1 is SGHTA and CDR2 FQGNSA. V dropped 1 base and J dropped 0 bases, with 6 bases sitting between them. This clone was seen more than once but under ten times. The receptor comes from a woman aged 18-29 years in good health. This chain uses TRBV7-2 with TRBJ2-5; D call uncertain. What was sequenced was central memory CD4+ T cells from blood. CDR3 amino acids: CASSLGQNQETQYF. In nucleotides, the CDR3 is TGTGCCAGCAGCTTAGGTCAGAACCAAGAGACCCAGTACTTC.